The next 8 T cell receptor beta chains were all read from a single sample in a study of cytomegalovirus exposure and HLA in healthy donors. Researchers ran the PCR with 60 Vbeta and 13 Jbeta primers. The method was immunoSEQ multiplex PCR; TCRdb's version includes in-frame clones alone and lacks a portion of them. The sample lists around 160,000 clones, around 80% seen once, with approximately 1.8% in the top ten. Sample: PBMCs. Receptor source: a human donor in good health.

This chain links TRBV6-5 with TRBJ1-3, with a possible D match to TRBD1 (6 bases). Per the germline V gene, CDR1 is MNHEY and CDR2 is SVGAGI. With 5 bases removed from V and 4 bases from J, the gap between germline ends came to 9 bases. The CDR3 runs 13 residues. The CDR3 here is CASSGTIGNTIYF. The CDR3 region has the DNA TGTGCCAGCAGTGGGACAATAGGAAACACCATATATTTT.

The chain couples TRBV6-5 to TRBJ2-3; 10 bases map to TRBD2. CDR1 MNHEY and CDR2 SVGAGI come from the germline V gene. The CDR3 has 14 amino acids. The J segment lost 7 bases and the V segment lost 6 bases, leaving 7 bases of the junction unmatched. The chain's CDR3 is CASRRGLAANTQYF. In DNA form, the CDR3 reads TGTGCCAGCAGGAGAGGACTAGCGGCAAATACGCAGTATTTT.

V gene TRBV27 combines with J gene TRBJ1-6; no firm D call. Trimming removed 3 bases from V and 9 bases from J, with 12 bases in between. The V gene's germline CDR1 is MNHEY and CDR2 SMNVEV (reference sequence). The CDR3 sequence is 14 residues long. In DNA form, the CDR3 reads TGTGCCAGCAGTTTCCCGGGGTTGGGTTCACCCCTCCACTTT. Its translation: CASSFPGLGSPLHF.

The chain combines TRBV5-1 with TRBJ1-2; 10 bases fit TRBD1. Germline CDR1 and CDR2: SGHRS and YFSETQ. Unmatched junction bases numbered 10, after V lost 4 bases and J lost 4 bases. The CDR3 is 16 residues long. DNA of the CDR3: TGCGCCAGCAGCCTAGCTTGGACAGGGGGGACCTATGGCTACACCTTC. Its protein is CASSLAWTGGTYGYTF. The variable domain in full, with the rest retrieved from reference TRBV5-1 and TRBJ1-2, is KAGVTQTPRYLIKTRGQQVTLSCSPISGHRSVSWYQQTPGQGLQFLFEYFSETQRNKGNFPGRFSGRQFSNSRSEMNVSTLELGDSALYLCASSLAWTGGTYGYTFGSGTRLTVV.

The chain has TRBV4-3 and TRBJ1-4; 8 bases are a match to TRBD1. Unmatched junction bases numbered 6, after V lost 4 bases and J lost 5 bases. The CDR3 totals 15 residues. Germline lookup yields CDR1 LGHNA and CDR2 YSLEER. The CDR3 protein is CASSPGQGPNEKLFF. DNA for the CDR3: TGCGCCAGCAGCCCCGGACAGGGACCCAATGAAAAACTGTTTTTT.

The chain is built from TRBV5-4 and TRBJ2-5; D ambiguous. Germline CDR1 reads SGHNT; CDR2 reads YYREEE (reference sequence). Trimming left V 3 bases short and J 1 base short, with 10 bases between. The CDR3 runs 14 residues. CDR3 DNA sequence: TGTGCCAGCAGCTCCGGGTCGAGCCAAGAGACCCAGTACTTC. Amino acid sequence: CASSSGSSQETQYF.

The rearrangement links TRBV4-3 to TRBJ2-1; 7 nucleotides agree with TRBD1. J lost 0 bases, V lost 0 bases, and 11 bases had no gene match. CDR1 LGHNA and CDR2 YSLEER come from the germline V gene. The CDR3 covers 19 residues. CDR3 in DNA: TGCGCCAGCAGCCAAGATCTTAGTGCAGGGGACAGCTCCTACAATGAGCAGTTCTTC. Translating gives CASSQDLSAGDSSYNEQFF.

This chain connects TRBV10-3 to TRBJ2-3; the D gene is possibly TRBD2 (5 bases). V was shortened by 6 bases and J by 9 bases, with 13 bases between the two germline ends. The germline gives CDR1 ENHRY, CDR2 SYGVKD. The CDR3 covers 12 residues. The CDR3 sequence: CAISPGSGTQYF. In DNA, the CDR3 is TGTGCCATCAGCCCGGGCTCGGGGACGCAGTATTTT.